This record looks at one T cell receptor (beta chain) sequence and its context. What it binds is unknown. The sample is drawn from a study of STAT3 mutations in large granular lymphocyte leukemia. Whole-study results and caveats: Variable sampling intervals and differing treatment regimens complicated linking therapy response to TCR clonal burden changes. TCR clonotype switching after therapy occurred in about 30% of the 18 patients. Every T-cell large granular lymphocyte leukemia patient had at least one immunodominant TCR beta clonotype.

Each sample's TCRbeta library yielded on average around 41,000 productive templates. Method: immunoSEQ multiplex PCR; TCRdb's copy keeps in-frame clones and lacks some. The sample has over 30,000 clones, approximately 83% seen once. There are 14 residues in the CDR3. The germline gives CDR1 SEHNR, CDR2 FQNEAQ (reference sequence). V lost 4 bases, J lost 5 bases, and 3 bases stayed unmatched. The receptor comes from a man in his fifties or sixties with T-cell large granular lymphocyte leukemia. Some clones in this sample may be carry-over from other donors' samples. The genes are TRBV7-9 and TRBJ1-4; 8 bases agree with TRBD1. The sample was peripheral blood mononuclear cells. The CDR3 loop is CASSSRQGNEKLFF. For the CDR3, the DNA is TGTGCCAGCAGCTCCCGACAGGGGAATGAAAAACTGTTTTTT.